This entry lists 8 T cell receptor beta chains sequenced from one sample in a study of blood T cell repertoires in COVID-19 (dated by TCRdb to 2019 to 2021). The method was the immunoSEQ multiplex PCR assay. Imported from immuneACCESS, the table was reduced by TCRdb to in-frame sequences with V and J called. These copies leave out some clones; in studies compared against another copy, an unresolved V gene accounts for under half, and the cause of the remainder is not known. The sample table records roughly 150,000 clones; around 89% of these occur just once. The ten most abundant clones make up about 2.8% of the sample. The sequenced sample consisted of peripheral blood. The source is a man aged 55 to 70 with acute or convalescent COVID-19.

The V gene is TRBV7-2, the J gene TRBJ1-1, with D possibly TRBD1 on 5 matching bases. CDR3 length equals 16 residues. Trimming removed 5 bases from V and 4 bases from J, with 20 bases in between. Germline CDR1 is SGHTA and CDR2 is FQGNSA. The CDR3 region has the DNA TGTGCCAGCAGCCTTACCTCGACAGCTAAGGGCACTGAAGCTTTCTTT. Amino acid sequence: CASSLTSTAKGTEAFF.

V gene TRBV6-5 combines with J gene TRBJ1-1; D possibly corresponds to TRBD1 (5 bases). The CDR3 runs 14 residues. Germline V lookup: CDR1 MNHEY, CDR2 SVGAGI. V shed 2 bases and J shed 1 base, with 8 bases lying between them. CDR3 in DNA: TGTGCCAGCAGTTACACAGGCGAGAACACTGAAGCTTTCTTT. Protein sequence: CASSYTGENTEAFF.

The V and J genes are TRBV18 and TRBJ2-1, with D hard to call. The CDR3 is made up of 13 amino acids. Trimming cost V 2 bases and J 7 bases, with 9 bases left between them. CDR1 and CDR2 from the germline V gene are KGHSH and LQKENI. Here the CDR3 DNA reads TGTGCCAGCTCACCAGGGCAGATGAATGAGCAGTTCTTC. Translated, it gives CASSPGQMNEQFF.

This chain joins TRBV29-1 and TRBJ1-5; tentatively, D is TRBD1 (6 bases). In germline, CDR1 is SQVTM, CDR2 ANQGSEA. Trimming stripped 6 bases from V and 7 bases from J, with 16 bases between. The CDR3 runs 13 residues. CDR3 DNA sequence: TGCAGCGTGTTACACAGGGTGAAGCAGCCCCAGCATTTT. Protein: CSVLHRVKQPQHF.

The rearrangement links TRBV18 to TRBJ1-5, with D perhaps matching TRBD1 (5 bases). CDR1 and CDR2 from the germline V gene are KGHSH and LQKENI. V was pared by 1 base and J by 0 bases, with 7 bases between. The CDR3 totals 15 residues. CDR3: CASSPRQHSNQPQHF. CDR3 bases: TGTGCCAGCTCACCACGACAGCATAGCAATCAGCCCCAGCATTTT.

J is TRBJ1-1 and V is TRBV6-6; 9 bases are shared with TRBD1. This CDR3 has 13 residues. Germline V gene lookup returns CDR1 MNHNY and CDR2 SVGAGI (reference sequence). V shed 10 bases, J shed 12 bases, and the junction held 15 bases outside the gene matches. CDR3 protein: CATERPPGQGTFF. The CDR3 DNA reads as TGTGCCACCGAACGCCCACCGGGACAGGGAACTTTCTTT.

The chain recombines TRBV9 with TRBJ1-1, with a tentative D call TRBD1 (6 bases). The CDR3 has 14 amino acids. Trimming cost V 4 bases and J 1 base, with 11 bases left between them. Germline V gene sequence: CDR1 SGDLS, CDR2 YYNGEE. This CDR3 is CASSTDSQNTEAFF. For the CDR3, the DNA is TGTGCCAGCAGCACGGACAGCCAGAACACTGAAGCTTTCTTT.

This chain connects TRBV6-6 to TRBJ1-1; TRBD1 agrees at 10 bases. The germline gives CDR1 MNHNY, CDR2 SVGAGI (reference sequence). The V gene end was trimmed by 5 bases and the J gene end by 4 bases; junction bases not matched to a gene: 10. The CDR3 totals 16 residues. This chain's CDR3 is CASSRPGTGVGTEAFF. The CDR3 DNA sequence: TGTGCCAGCAGTCGTCCCGGGACAGGGGTAGGCACTGAAGCTTTCTTT.